The subject of this entry is one T cell receptor beta chain. This clonotype was seen more than once but under ten times. What antigen it recognizes has not been identified. There are no base qualities to consult, and no much larger clone falls within one base. CDR1 and CDR2 were assigned from the germline V gene as ENHRY and SYGVKD. After removal of 7 bases from V and 1 base from J, the junction retains 4 bases not matched to a gene. Taken from cysteine to phenylalanine, the CDR3 has 14 residues. Of all the DNA, just the CDR3 is kept, 42 bases in frame from base 1. This record comes from a study of T cells of healthy individuals (dated 2018 in TCRdb). Library generation was performed with 5' RACE. Instrument used: Illumina MiSeq. TCRdb reanalyzed the raw reads on its own, using fastp at Q25 for trimming and MiXCR for clone calling, and kept in-frame beta chains. When rows share a CDR3 protein, they turn into one entry using the most common DNA and genes. Across this sample there are around 63,000 distinct CDR3 sequences, with 15% to 20% seen only once. Clones ranked in the top ten supply around 5.1% of the sample.

The chain is assembled from TRBV10-3 and TRBJ2-5, with 9 bases aligning to TRBD2. The origin of this receptor is a human donor in good health. The CDR3 region reads CAIKSSGAQETQYF. In nucleotide form, the sequence is TGTGCCATCAAGTCTAGCGGGGCCCAAGAGACCCAGTACTTC.